This T cell receptor beta chain was identified during a study of post-analysis software for immune sequencing data (dated by TCRdb to 2013 to 2016). Regarding the study in general: The recorded disease courses included relapsing-remitting, secondary progressive and progressive-relapsing multiple sclerosis, and some patients had no subtype annotation. A subset of samples was prepared in parallel using single-end sample barcoding, then pooled and co-amplified after Illumina adapter ligation. Patient repertoires were compared against about a dozen previously published healthy control repertoires from donors aged about 6 to 26 years. General findings and caveats noted by the study authors: Significantly higher frequencies in patients than in controls were found for several TRBV segments, including TRBV5-6, TRBV5-1 and TRBV20-1. The multiple sclerosis patient group was slightly younger than the control group. Direct clustering with F measure showed strong co-clustering of samples prepared in the same batch, prompting a batch-effect correction. Normalized Chao1 diversity was significantly lower in multiple sclerosis patients than controls, suggesting substantial peripheral T-cell clonal expansion.

Libraries were constructed by PCR. Data came from an Illumina HiSeq 2500. To reduce PCR and sequencing biases, unique molecular identifiers were incorporated into the TCR beta cDNA libraries. Per 1 to 10 million input T cells, approximately 500,000 cDNA molecules were obtained, such that each molecule approximated one T cell. The patient libraries were prepared and sequenced with the same protocol used for the earlier healthy control dataset. Within a given batch, samples were prepared together, multiplexed and sequenced on the same HiSeq lane. Turning to the authors' computational methods: MIGEC handled the raw barcoded reads, throwing out single-read molecular identifier groups before consensus assembly and CDR3 extraction. Clonotype tables were post-analysed with VDJtools, normalizing diversity by down-sampling all datasets to the smallest sample size. In repertoire overlap clustering, CDR3 amino acid sequences, but not nucleotide sequences, were matched to correct batch-related cross-sample contamination. In-frame beta chains were kept once TCRdb had trimmed the public reads at Q25 with fastp and called clones with MiXCR. Rows are unified per CDR3 protein, each entry keeping the most common DNA and genes. Here the V and J calls rest on TCRdb's processing, not on the authors' analysis. Counted in this sample were around 700,000 distinct CDR3 sequences; more than 50% of them appeared once. Jointly, the top ten make up about 11% of the sample.

TCR beta repertoires were profiled from peripheral blood of 10 to 15 young patients with multiple sclerosis to demonstrate the VDJtools post-analysis software. The multiple sclerosis patients were children and adolescents between roughly 6 and 17 years of age. From the germline V gene, CDR1 is MNHEY and CDR2 is SVGAGI. Counted from cysteine to phenylalanine, this CDR3 has 14 amino acids. Only the CDR3 DNA is retained, 42 bases long and in frame from the first base. Relative to germline, V is missing 5 bases and J is missing 2 bases, with 2 bases of the junction outside any gene match. The table lists this clonotype with a few counts. This clone's antigen is unknown. Per-base quality was not reported, and no clone a single base away is much larger than it.

The sequencing sample was made of blood. The rearrangement joined TRBV6-5 to TRBJ2-1, and TRBD1 matches 8 of the central bases. The origin of this receptor is a girl aged 2 to 9 with multiple sclerosis. CDR3 loop: CASSGQGPYNEQFF. At the DNA level, the sequence is TGTGCCAGCAGTGGACAGGGACCCTACAATGAGCAGTTCTTC.